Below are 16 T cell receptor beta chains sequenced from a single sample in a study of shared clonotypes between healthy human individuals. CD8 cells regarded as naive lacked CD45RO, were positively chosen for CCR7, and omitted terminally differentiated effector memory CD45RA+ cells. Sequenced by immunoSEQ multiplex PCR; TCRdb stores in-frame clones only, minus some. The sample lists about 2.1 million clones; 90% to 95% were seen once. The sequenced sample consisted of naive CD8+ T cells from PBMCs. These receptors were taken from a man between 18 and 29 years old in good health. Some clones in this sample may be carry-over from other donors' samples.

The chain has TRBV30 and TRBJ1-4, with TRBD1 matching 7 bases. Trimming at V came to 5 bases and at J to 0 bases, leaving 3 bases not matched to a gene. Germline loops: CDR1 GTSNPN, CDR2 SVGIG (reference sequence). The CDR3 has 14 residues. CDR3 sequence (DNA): TGTGCCTGGGACAGGGAAACAACTAATGAAAAACTGTTTTTT. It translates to CAWDRETTNEKLFF. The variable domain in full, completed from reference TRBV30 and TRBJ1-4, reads SQTIHQWPATLVQPVGSPLSLECTVEGTSNPNLYWYRQAAGRGLQLLFYSVGIGQISSEVPQNLSASRPQDRQFILSSKKLLLSDSGFYLCAWDRETTNEKLFFGSGTQLSVL.

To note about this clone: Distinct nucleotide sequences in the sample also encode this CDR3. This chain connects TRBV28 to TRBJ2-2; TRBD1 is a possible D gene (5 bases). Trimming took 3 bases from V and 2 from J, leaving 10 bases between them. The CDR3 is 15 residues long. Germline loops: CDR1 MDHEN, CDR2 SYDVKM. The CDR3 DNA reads TGTGCCAGCAGTTTGTTGCAGGGCAACACCGGGGAGCTGTTTTTT. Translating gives CASSLLQGNTGELFF. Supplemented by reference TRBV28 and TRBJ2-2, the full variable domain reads DVKVTQSSRYLVKRTGEKVFLECVQDMDHENMFWYRQDPGLGLRLIYFSYDVKMKEKGDIPEGYSVSREKKERFSLILESASTNQTSMYLCASSLLQGNTGELFFGEGSRLTVL.

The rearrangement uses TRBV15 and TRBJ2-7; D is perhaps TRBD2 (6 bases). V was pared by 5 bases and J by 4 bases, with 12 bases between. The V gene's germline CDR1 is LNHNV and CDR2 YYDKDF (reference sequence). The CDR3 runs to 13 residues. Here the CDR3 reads CATSVGRGYEQYF. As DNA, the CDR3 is TGTGCCACCAGCGTCGGGAGAGGTTACGAGCAGTACTTC.

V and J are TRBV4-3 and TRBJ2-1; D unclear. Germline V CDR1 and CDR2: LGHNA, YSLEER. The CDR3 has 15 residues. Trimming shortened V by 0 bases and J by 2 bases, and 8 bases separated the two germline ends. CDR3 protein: CASSQDRRAYNEQFF. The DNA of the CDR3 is TGCGCCAGCAGCCAAGATCGACGGGCCTACAATGAGCAGTTCTTC.

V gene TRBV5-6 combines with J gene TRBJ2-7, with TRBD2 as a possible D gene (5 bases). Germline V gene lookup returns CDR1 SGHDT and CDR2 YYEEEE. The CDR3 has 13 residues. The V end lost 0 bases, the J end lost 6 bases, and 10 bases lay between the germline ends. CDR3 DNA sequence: TGTGCCAGCAGCTTGGCCCCAGGAGGCGAGCAGTACTTC. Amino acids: CASSLAPGGEQYF.

The CDR3 spells CAIWREKGYNEQFF. CDR3 in DNA: TGTGCCATTTGGCGGGAGAAGGGCTACAATGAGCAGTTCTTC. The rearrangement joins TRBV27 to TRBJ2-1; 7 positions agree with TRBD2. With V trimmed by 10 bases and J by 3 bases, 9 bases remained unmatched. CDR3 length equals 14 residues. The germline V gene has CDR1 MNHEY and CDR2 SMNVEV (reference sequence).

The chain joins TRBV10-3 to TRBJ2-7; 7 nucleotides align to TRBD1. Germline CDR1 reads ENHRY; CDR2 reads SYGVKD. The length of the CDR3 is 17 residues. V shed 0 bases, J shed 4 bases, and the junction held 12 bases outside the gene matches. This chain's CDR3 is CAISESLRTQTGYEQYF. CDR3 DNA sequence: TGTGCCATCAGTGAGTCCCTACGAACCCAGACAGGGTACGAGCAGTACTTC.

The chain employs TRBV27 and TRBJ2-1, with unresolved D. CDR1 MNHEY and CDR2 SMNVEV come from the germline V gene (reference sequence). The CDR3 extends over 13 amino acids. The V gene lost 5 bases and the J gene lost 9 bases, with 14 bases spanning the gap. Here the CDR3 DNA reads TGTGCCAGCAGTGTAATTCCGAAGGGTGAGCAGTTCTTC. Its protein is CASSVIPKGEQFF.

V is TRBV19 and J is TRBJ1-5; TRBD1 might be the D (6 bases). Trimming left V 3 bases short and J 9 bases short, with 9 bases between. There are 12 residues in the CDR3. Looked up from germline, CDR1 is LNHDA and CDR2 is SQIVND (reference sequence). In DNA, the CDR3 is TGTGCCAGTAGTATGGGCAGGGGGCCCCAGCATTTT. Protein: CASSMGRGPQHF.

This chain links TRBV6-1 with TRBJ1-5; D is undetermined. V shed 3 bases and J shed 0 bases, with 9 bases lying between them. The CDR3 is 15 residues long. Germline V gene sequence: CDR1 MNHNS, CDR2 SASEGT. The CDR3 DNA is TGTGCCAGCAGTGATAACGGATATAGCAATCAGCCCCAGCATTTT. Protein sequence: CASSDNGYSNQPQHF.

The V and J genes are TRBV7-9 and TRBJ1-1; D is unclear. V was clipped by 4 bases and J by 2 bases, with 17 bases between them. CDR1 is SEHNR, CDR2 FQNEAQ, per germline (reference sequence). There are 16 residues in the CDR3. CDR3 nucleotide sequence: TGTGCCAGCAGCTACCCCTCTCTGGGAGATAACACTGAAGCTTTCTTT. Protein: CASSYPSLGDNTEAFF.

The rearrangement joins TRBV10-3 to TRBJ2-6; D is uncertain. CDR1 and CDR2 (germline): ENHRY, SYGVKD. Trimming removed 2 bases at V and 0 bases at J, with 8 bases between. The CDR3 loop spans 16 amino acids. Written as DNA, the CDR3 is TGTGCCATCAGTGAGCTCCAGTTCTCTGGGGCCAACGTCCTGACTTTC. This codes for CAISELQFSGANVLTF.

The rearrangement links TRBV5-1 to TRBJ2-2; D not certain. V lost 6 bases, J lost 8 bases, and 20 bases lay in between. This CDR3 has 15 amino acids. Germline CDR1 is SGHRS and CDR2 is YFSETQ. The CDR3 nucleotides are TGCGCCAGCACCCTGTATGGACCCAGTCAAGGGGAGCTGTTTTTT. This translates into CASTLYGPSQGELFF.

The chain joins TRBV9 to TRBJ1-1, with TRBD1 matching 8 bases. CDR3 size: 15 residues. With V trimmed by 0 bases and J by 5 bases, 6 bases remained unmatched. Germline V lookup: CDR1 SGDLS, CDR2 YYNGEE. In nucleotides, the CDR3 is TGTGCCAGCAGCGTAGCAGGGGGCGCGGGGACTGAAGCTTTCTTT. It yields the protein CASSVAGGAGTEAFF.

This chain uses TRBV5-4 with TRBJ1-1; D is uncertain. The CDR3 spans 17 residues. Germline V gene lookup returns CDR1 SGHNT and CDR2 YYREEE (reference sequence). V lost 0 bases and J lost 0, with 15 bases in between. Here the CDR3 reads CASSLGPSAVMNTEAFF. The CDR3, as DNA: TGTGCCAGCAGCTTGGGACCCTCCGCGGTCATGAACACTGAAGCTTTCTTT.

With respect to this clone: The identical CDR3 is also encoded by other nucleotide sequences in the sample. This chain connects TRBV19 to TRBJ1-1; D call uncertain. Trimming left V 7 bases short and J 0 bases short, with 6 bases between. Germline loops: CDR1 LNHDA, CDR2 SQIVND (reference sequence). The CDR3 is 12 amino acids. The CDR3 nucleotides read TGTGCCAGTACTGACATGAACACTGAAGCTTTCTTT. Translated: CASTDMNTEAFF.